These T cell receptor beta chains were read from a single sample in a study of blood T cells in healthy people across ages. TCRdb ran MiXCR on the 5' RACE reads and lists one entry per CDR3 protein. The repertoire holds about 1.8 million distinct CDR3 sequences, with around 50% as singletons. The sample comprised blood. All receptors come from a woman aged 40 to 49 in good health. Both conserved end residues are part of each CDR3. Fields, in order: clone size, J gene, V gene, D gene, CDR3 protein, CDR3 DNA. A D gene is named only where the DNA matches it firmly. The listing skips clone size in some rows; elsewhere it reads once, few, many or a size class.

size: .; J: TRBJ1-2; V: TRBV6-2/TRBV6-3; D: TRBD1; CDR3: CASRPTGDWSYGYTF; DNA: TGTGCCAGCAGGCCAACAGGGGACTGGTCCTATGGCTACACCTTC
size: .; J: TRBJ2-1; V: TRBV5-1; D: TRBD2; CDR3: CASSRLAGGQDEQFF; DNA: TGCGCCAGCAGCCGACTAGCGGGGGGCCAGGATGAGCAGTTCTTC
size: few; J: TRBJ2-1; V: TRBV7-3; D: .; CDR3: CASSEVAVGARNEQFF; DNA: TGTGCCAGCAGCGAAGTCGCGGTGGGGGCGCGCAATGAGCAGTTCTTC
size: .; J: TRBJ1-1; V: TRBV6-5; D: .; CDR3: CASSLIQGTEAFF; DNA: TGTGCCAGCAGCTTGATTCAGGGGACTGAAGCTTTCTTT
size: few; J: TRBJ2-5; V: TRBV6-5; D: TRBD2; CDR3: CASSKLAGLQETQYF; DNA: TGTGCCAGCAGCAAGCTAGCGGGGCTACAAGAGACCCAGTACTTC
size: .; J: TRBJ1-6; V: TRBV15; D: TRBD1; CDR3: CATSRGQGYSPLHF; DNA: TGTGCCACCAGCAGAGGACAGGGATATTCACCCCTCCACTTT
size: .; J: TRBJ2-1; V: TRBV12-3/TRBV12-4; D: .; CDR3: CASTSSLEQFF; DNA: TGTGCCAGCACCTCGTCTCTTGAGCAGTTCTTC
size: .; J: TRBJ2-4; V: TRBV7-8; D: .; CDR3: CASSLRARGGAIQYF; DNA: TGTGCCAGCAGCTTAAGGGCCCGTGGGGGAGCCATTCAGTACTTC
size: .; J: TRBJ2-5; V: TRBV7-2; D: .; CDR3: CAGKKDSLREEAQYF; DNA: TGTGCCGGCAAAAAGGACAGCCTACGGGAAGAGGCCCAGTACTTC
size: .; J: TRBJ2-5; V: TRBV20-1; D: .; CDR3: CSARVGLASGTQYF; DNA: TGCAGTGCTAGGGTTGGGCTAGCCTCGGGGACCCAGTACTTC
size: .; J: TRBJ1-1; V: TRBV29-1; D: .; CDR3: CSATGPQGGSLAFF; DNA: TGCAGCGCGACCGGGCCCCAGGGCGGTTCGTTAGCTTTCTTT
size: few; J: TRBJ2-7; V: TRBV5-6; D: .; CDR3: CASSLEGLPPYEQYF; DNA: TGTGCCAGCAGCTTGGAGGGGCTACCTCCCTACGAGCAGTACTTC
size: few; J: TRBJ2-4; V: TRBV2; D: .; CDR3: CASSEGHRRELAKNIQYF; DNA: TGTGCCAGCAGTGAAGGGCACAGAAGGGAGCTAGCCAAAAACATTCAGTACTTC